This T cell receptor beta chain was captured by sequencing in a study of blood T cell repertoires in COVID-19. The wider study: Sources were T cells, B-cell-depleted T cells, or PBMCs; the material itself was cDNA or gDNA.

The study drew participants aged about 18 to 90 years from about two dozen US areas. Cohort placement rested on clinical history that participants reported themselves. Within 2 weeks before study entry, exposed participants met a COVID-19 case. The data were produced by immunoSEQ multiplex PCR, yet TCRdb's version contains in-frame clones alone and is incomplete. This sample has 280,000 or so clones, with roughly nine tenths found just once. This CDR3 is built from 11 residues. Germline V lookup: CDR1 MGHDK, CDR2 SYGVNS. The V and J ends lost 5 bases and 13 bases respectively, with 11 bases between them.

Sequenced input: PBMCs or T cells enriched from blood (not recorded which). The sequence was obtained from a woman aged 45-60 years who had been exposed to COVID-19. The chain employs TRBV25-1 and TRBJ1-4, with D perhaps TRBD1 (6 bases). CDR3 loop: CASSTGYRLFF. The CDR3 bases are TGTGCCAGCAGTACAGGGTATAGACTGTTTTTT.